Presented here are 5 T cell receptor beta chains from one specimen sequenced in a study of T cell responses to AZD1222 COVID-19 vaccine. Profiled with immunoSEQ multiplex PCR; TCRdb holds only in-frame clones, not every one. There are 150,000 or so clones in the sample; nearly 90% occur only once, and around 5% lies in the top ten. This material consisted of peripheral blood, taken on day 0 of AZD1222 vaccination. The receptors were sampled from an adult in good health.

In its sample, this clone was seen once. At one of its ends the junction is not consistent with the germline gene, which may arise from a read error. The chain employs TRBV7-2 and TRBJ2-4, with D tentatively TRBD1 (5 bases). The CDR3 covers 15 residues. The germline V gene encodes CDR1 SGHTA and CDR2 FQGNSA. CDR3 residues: CASSLSQGTKNIQYF. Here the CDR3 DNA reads TGTGCCAGCAGCTTATCGCAGGGTACCAAGAACATTCAGTACTTC. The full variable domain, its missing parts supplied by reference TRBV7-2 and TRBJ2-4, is GAGVSQSPSNKVTEKGKDVELRCDPISGHTALYWYRQSLGQGLEFLIYFQGNSAPDKSGLPSDRFSAERTGGSVSTLTIQRTQQEDSAVYLCASSLSQGTKNIQYFGAGTRLSVL.

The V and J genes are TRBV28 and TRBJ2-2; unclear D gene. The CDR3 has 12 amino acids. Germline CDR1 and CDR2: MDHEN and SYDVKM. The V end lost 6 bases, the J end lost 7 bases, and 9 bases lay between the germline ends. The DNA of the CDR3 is TGTGCCAGCAGACTTGGGATCGGGGAGCTGTTTTTT. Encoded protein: CASRLGIGELFF.

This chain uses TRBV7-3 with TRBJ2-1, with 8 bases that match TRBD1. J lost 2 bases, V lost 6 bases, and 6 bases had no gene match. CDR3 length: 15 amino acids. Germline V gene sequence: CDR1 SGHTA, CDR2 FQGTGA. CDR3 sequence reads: CASSIQGGTYNEQFF. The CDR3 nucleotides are TGTGCCAGCAGTATACAGGGGGGCACCTACAATGAGCAGTTCTTC.

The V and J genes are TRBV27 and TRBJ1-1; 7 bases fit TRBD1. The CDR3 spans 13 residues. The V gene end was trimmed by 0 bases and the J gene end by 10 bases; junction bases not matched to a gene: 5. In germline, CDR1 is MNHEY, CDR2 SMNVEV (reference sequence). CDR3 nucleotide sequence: TGTGCCAGCAGTTTATCGCCGACAGGGACAGCTTTCTTT. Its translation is CASSLSPTGTAFF.

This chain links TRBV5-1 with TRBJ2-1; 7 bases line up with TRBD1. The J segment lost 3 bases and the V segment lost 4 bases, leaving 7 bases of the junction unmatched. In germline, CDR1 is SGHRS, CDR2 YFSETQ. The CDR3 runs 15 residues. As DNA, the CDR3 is TGCGCCAGCAGCGTGGACAGGCCCGGCTACAATGAGCAGTTCTTC. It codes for CASSVDRPGYNEQFF.